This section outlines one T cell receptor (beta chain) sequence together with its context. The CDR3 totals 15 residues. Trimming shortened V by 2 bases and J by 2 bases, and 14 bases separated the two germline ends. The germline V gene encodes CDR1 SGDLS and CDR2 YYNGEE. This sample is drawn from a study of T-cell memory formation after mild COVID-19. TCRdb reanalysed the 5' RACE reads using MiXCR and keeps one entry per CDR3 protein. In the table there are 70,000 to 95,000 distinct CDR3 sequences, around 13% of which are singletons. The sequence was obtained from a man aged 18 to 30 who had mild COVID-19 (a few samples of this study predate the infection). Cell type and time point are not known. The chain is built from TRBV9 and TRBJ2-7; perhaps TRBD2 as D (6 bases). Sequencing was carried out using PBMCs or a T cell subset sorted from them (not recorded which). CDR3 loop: CASSVGGTPTYEQYF. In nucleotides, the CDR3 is TGTGCCAGCAGCGTCGGCGGGACCCCAACCTACGAGCAGTACTTC. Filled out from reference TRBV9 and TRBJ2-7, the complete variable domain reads DSGVTQTPKHLITATGQRVTLRCSPRSGDLSVYWYQQSLDQGLQFLIQYYNGEERAKGNILERFSAQQFPDLHSELNLSSLELGDSALYFCASSVGGTPTYEQYFGPGTRLTVT.